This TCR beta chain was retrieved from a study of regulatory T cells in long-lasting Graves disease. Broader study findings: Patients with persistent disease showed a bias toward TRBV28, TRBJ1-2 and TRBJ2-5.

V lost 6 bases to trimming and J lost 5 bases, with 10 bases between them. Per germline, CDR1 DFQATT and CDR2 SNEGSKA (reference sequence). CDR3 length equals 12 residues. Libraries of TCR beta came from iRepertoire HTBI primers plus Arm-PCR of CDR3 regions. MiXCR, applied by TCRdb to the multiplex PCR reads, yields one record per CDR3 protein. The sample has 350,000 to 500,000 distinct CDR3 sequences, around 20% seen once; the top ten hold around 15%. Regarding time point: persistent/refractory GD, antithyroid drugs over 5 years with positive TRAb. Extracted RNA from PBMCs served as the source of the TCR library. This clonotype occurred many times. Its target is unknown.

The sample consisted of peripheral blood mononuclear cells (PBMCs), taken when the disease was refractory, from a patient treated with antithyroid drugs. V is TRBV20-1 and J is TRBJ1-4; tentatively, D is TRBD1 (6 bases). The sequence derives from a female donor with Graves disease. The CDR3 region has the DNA TGCAGTGCACAGGGAACGAATGAAAAACTGTTTTTT. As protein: CSAQGTNEKLFF.